What follows is one TCR beta chain and its context. With 5 bases removed from V and 7 bases from J, the gap between germline ends came to 8 bases. The CDR3 is made up of 12 amino acids. The germline V gene encodes CDR1 SGHNT and CDR2 YENEEA. The entry originates in a study of blood T cell repertoires in COVID-19. Study information: Italy, Spain and the United States were the sources of the convalescent and acute COVID-19 samples. In each case, the material was cDNA or gDNA derived from T cells, B-cell-depleted T cells, or PBMCs.

Profiled with immunoSEQ multiplex PCR; TCRdb holds only in-frame clones, not every one. The data show 260,000 or so clones, with 70% to 90% seen just once and around 0.7% held by the top ten. The receptor was derived from a human donor in a cohort sampled during active COVID-19. The chain joins TRBV11-3 to TRBJ2-2; D gene unclear. The specimen was peripheral blood. CDR3 protein: CASSLRGGELFF. Written as DNA, the CDR3 is TGTGCCAGCAGCCTTCGCGGCGGGGAGCTGTTTTTT.